This T cell receptor beta chain emerged from a study of cytomegalovirus exposure and HLA in healthy donors. The PCR employed 60 Vbeta primers together with 13 Jbeta primers. TCRdb keeps only in-frame clones here, not all; method: immunoSEQ multiplex PCR. In all, the sample yields about 91,000 clones. Study-wide results and limits: Clonal expansion, a later analysis showed, was greater in HLA-associated TCR beta chains than in equally common others.

For this clone: Its antigen is unknown.

V was clipped by 7 bases and J by 4 bases, with 10 bases between them. CDR1 and CDR2 from the germline V gene are GTSNPN and SVGIG (reference sequence). The CDR3 covers 11 residues. The chain combines TRBV30 with TRBJ1-1, with D hard to call. The specimen sequenced was PBMCs. This TCR derives from a woman aged 30 to 39 in good health and CMV-seronegative. For the CDR3, the DNA is TGTGCCTTACAGAGCATCACTGAAGCTTTCTTT. This codes for CALQSITEAFF.